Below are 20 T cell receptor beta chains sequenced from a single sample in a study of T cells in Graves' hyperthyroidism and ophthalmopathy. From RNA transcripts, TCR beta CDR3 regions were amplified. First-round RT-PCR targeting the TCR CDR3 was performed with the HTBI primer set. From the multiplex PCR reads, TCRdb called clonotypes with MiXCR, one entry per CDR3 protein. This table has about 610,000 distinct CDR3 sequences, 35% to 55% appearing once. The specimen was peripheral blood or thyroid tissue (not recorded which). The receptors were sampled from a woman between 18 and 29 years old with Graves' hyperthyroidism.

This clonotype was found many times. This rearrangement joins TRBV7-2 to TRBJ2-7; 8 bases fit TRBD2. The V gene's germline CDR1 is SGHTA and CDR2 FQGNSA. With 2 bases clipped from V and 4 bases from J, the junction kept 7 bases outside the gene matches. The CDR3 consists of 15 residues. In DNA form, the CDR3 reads TGTGCCAGCAGCTTATCGGATAGCGGGGTTTACGAGCAGTACTTC. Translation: CASSLSDSGVYEQYF.

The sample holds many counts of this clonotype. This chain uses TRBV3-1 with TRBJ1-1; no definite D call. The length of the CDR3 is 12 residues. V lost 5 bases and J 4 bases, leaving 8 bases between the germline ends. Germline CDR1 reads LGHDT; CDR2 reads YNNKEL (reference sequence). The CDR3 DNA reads TGTGCCAGCAGCAGATCGAGCACTGAAGCTTTCTTT. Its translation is CASSRSSTEAFF.

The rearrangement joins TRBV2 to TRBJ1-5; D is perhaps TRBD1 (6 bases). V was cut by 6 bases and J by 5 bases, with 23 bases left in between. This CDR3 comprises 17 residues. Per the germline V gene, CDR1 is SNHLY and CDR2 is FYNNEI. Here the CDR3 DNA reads TGTGCCAGCAGCCAACAGGGACTTGGCGTTCGGGATCAGCCCCAGCATTTT. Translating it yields CASSQQGLGVRDQPQHF.

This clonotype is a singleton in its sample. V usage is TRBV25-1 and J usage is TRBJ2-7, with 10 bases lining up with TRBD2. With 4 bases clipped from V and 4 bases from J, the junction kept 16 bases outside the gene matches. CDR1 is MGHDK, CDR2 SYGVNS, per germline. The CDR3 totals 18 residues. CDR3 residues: CASSARGETSGIEYEQYF. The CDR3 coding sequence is TGTGCCAGCAGTGCTAGAGGCGAAACTAGCGGGATTGAATACGAGCAGTACTTC.

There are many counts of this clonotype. CDR3 DNA sequence: TGTGCCAGCAATACAGGGGTCGAGACCCAGTACTTC. Translated, it gives CASNTGVETQYF. V gene TRBV2 combines with J gene TRBJ2-5; TRBD1 matches at 7 bases. Looked up from germline, CDR1 is SNHLY and CDR2 is FYNNEI. The CDR3 length is 12 residues. The trim removed 7 bases at V and 5 bases at J, leaving 4 bases unmatched.

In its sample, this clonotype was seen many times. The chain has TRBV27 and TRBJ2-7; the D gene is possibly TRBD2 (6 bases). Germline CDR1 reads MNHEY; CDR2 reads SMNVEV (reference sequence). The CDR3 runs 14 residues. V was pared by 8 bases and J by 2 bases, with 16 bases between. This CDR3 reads CASGRGGTAYEQYF. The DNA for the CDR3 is TGTGCCAGCGGCCGTGGGGGGACGGCCTACGAGCAGTACTTC.

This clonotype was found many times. The CDR3 DNA reads TGTGCCACCAGCCACCGGGGGGCAACTAATGAAAAACTGTTTTTT. It codes for CATSHRGATNEKLFF. The chain carries TRBV24-1 and TRBJ1-4, with a weak D call TRBD1 (5 bases). This CDR3 has 15 residues. Germline V CDR1 and CDR2: KGHDR, SFDVKD. V shed 7 bases and J shed 0 bases, with 11 bases lying between them.

CDR3 amino acids: CASSARQGGSYNEQFF. CDR3 sequence (DNA): TGTGCCAGCAGCGCGCGACAGGGGGGATCCTACAATGAGCAGTTCTTC. This chain links TRBV2 with TRBJ2-7; 9 bases agree with TRBD1. TRBJ2-1 matches the DNA end more closely, so the J call is doubtful. The length of the CDR3 is 16 residues. Germline CDR1 is SNHLY and CDR2 is FYNNEI.

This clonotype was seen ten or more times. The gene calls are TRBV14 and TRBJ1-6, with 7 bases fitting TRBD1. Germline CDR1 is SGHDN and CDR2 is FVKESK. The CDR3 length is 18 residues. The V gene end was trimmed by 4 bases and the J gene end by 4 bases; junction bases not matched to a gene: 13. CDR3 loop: CASSRMRPGQSYNSPLHF. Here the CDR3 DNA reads TGTGCCAGCAGCCGGATGAGACCGGGACAGAGTTATAATTCACCCCTCCACTTT. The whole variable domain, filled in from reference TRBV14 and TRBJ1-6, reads EAGVTQFPSHSVIEKGQTVTLRCDPISGHDNLYWYRRVMGKEIKFLLHFVKESKQDESGMPNNRFLAERTGGTYSTLKVQPAELEDSGVYFCASSRMRPGQSYNSPLHFGNGTRLTVT.

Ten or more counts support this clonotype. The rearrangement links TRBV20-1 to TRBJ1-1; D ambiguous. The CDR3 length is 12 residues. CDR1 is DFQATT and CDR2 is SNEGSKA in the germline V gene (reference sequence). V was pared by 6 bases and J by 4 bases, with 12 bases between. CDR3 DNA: TGCAGTGCCCCGACCCTGAGCACTGAAGCTTTCTTT. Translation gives CSAPTLSTEAFF.

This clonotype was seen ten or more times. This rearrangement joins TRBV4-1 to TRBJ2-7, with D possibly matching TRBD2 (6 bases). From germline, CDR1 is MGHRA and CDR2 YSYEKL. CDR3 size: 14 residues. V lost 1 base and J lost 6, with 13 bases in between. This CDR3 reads CASSQGAGSSEQYF. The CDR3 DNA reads TGCGCCAGCAGCCAAGGAGCCGGGAGTAGCGAGCAGTACTTC.

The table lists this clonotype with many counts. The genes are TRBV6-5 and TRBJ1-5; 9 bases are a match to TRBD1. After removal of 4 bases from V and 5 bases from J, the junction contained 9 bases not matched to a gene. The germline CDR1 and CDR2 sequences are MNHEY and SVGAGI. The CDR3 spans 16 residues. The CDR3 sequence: CASSLRTGALYQPQHF. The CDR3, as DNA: TGTGCCAGCAGTTTGCGGACAGGGGCTTTGTATCAGCCCCAGCATTTT.

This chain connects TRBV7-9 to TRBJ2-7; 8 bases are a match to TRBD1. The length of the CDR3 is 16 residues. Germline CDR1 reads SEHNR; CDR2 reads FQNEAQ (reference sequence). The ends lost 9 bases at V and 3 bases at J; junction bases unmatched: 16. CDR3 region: CASSPGQEVFYYEQYF. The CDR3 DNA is TGTGCCAGTTCACCGGGACAGGAAGTGTTTTACTACGAGCAGTACTTC.

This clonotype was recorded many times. CDR3 in DNA: TGTGCTAGTGGTTTGGTCGGTGGGCAGCAGCCCCAGCATTTT. Residues: CASGLVGGQQPQHF. This rearrangement joins TRBV12-5 to TRBJ1-5; no definite D call. Trimming shortened V by 0 bases and J by 7 bases, and 10 bases separated the two germline ends. The CDR3 loop spans 14 amino acids. Per germline, CDR1 LGHNT and CDR2 FRNRAP.

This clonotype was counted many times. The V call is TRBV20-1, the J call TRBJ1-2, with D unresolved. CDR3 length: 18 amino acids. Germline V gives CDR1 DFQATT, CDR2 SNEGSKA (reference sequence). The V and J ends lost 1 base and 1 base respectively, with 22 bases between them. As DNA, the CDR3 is TGCAGTGCTAGAGCTTCGGAGGGCCTAGGGCAGGTTAACTATGGCTACACCTTC. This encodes CSARASEGLGQVNYGYTF.

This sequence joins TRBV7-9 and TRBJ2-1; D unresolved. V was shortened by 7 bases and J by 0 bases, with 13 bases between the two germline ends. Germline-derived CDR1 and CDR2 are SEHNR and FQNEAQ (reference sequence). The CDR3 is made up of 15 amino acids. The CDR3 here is CASTPPVSSYNEQFF. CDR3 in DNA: TGTGCCAGCACCCCCCCGGTTAGCTCCTACAATGAGCAGTTCTTC.

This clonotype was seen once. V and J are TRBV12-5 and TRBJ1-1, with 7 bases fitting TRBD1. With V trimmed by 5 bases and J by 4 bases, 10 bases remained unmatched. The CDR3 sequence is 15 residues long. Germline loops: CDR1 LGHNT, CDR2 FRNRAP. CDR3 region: CASGVQGGGSTEAFF. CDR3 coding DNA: TGTGCTAGTGGTGTGCAGGGGGGCGGGAGCACTGAAGCTTTCTTT.

CDR3 nucleotide sequence: TGTACCAGCAGCTTAGCGTCGGTCACAGATACGCAGTATTTT. Amino acids: CTSSLASVTDTQYF. The chain carries TRBV7-2 and TRBJ2-3; D ambiguous. Trimming removed 0 bases from V and 2 bases from J, with 6 bases in between. This CDR3 region has 14 residues. In germline, CDR1 is SGHTA, CDR2 FQGNSA.

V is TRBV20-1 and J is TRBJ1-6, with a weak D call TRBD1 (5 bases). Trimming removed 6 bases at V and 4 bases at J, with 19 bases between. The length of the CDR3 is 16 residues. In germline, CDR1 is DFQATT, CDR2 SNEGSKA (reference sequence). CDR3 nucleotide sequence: TGCAGTGCGGAGGGGCAGCAAACGACTTATAATTCACCCCTCCACTTT. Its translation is CSAEGQQTTYNSPLHF.

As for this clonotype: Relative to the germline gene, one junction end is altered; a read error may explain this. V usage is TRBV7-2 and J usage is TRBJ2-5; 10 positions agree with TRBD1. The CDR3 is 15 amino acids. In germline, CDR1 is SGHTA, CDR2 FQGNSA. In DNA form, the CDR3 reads TGCGCCAGCAGACCCGGGACAGGGGCGAGGGAGACCCAGTACTTC. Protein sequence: CASRPGTGARETQYF.